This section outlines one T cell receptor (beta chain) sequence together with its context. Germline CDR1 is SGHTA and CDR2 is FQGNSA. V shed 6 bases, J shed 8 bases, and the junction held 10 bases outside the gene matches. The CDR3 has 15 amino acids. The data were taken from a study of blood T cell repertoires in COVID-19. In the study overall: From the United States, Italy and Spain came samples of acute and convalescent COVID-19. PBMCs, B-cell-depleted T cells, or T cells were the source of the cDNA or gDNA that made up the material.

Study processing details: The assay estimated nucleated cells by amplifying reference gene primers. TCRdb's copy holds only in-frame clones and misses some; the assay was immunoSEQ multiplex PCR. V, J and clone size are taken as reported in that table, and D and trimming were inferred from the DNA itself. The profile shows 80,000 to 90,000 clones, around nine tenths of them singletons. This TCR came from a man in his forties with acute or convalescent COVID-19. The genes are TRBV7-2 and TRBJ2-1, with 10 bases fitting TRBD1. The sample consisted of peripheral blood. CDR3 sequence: CASRHRDRGWDEQFF. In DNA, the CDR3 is TGTGCCAGCAGACACCGGGACAGGGGTTGGGATGAGCAGTTCTTC.